This TCR beta chain originates from a study of cytomegalovirus exposure and HLA in healthy donors. Findings and caveats of the study: Researchers counted roughly 150 TCR beta chains as cytomegalovirus-associated. Generally TCR sequences proved uncommon, though certain public TCRs appeared in numerous donors.

To note about this clone: Its target is not known.

TCRdb keeps only in-frame clones here, not all; method: immunoSEQ multiplex PCR. The repertoire holds roughly 180,000 clones, around 86% seen once, with about 7.2% in the top ten. The CDR3 runs to 14 residues. Trimming left V 7 bases short and J 4 bases short, with 16 bases between. The germline CDR1 and CDR2 sequences are MNHEY and SVGAGI. Sequencing input: PBMCs. The chain employs TRBV6-5 and TRBJ1-2; D is unclear. The TCR originated in a man under 40 in good health and CMV-seropositive. The CDR3 loop reads CASTSLGGSYGYTF. In DNA, the CDR3 is TGTGCCAGCACTTCACTGGGCGGGAGCTATGGCTACACCTTC.